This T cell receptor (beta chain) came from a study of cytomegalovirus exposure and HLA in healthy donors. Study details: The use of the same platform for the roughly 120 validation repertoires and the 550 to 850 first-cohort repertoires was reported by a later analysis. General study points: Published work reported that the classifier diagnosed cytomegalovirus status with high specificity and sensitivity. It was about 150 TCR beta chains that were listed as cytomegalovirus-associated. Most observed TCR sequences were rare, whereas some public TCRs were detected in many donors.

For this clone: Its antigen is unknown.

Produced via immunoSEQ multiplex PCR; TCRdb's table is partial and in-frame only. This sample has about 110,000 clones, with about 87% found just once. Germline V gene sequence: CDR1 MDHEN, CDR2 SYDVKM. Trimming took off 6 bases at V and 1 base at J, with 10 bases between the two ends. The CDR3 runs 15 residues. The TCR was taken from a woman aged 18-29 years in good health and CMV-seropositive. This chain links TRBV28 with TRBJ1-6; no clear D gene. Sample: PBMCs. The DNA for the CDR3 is TGTGCCAGCAGACTCCCGGGGTCCTATAATTCACCCCTCCACTTT. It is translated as CASRLPGSYNSPLHF. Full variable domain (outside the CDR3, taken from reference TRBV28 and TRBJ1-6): DVKVTQSSRYLVKRTGEKVFLECVQDMDHENMFWYRQDPGLGLRLIYFSYDVKMKEKGDIPEGYSVSREKKERFSLILESASTNQTSMYLCASRLPGSYNSPLHFGNGTRLTVT.